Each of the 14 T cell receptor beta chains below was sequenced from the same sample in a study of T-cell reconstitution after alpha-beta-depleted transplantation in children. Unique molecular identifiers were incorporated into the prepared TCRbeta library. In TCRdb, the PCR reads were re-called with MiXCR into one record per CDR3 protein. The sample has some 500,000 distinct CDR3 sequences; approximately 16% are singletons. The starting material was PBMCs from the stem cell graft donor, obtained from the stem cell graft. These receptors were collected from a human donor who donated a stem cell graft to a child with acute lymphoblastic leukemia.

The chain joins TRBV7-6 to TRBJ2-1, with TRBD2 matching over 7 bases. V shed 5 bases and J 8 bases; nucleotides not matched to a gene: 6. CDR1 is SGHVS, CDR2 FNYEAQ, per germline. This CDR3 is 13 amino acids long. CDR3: CASSTREVDEQFF. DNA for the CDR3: TGTGCCAGCAGCACTCGGGAGGTGGATGAGCAGTTCTTC.

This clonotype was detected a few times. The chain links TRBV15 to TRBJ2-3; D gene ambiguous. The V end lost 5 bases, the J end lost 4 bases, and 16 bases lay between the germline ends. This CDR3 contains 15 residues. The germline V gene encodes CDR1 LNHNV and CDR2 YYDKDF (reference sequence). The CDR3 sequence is CATSPSKARADTQYF. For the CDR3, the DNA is TGTGCCACCAGCCCCAGCAAGGCTCGGGCAGATACGCAGTATTTT.

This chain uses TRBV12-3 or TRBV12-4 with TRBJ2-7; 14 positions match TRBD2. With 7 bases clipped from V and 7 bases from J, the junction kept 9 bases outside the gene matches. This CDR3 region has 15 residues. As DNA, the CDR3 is TGTGCCAGCACAGGGGGACTAGCGGGAGTTAAGGAGCAGTACTTC. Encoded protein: CASTGGLAGVKEQYF.

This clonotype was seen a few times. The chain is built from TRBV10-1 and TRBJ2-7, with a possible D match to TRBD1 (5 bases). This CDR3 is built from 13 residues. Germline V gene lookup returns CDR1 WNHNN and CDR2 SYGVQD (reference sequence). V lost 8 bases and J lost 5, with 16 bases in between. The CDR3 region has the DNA TGCGCCAGCTCTGGGAACAGGTTGGACGAGCAGTACTTC. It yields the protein CASSGNRLDEQYF.

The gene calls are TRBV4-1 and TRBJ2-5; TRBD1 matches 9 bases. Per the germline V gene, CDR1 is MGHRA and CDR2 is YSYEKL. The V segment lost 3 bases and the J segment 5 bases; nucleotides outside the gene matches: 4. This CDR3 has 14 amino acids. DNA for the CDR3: TGCGCCAGCAGCCAGGACAGGGGTCGGGAGACCCAGTACTTC. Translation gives CASSQDRGRETQYF.

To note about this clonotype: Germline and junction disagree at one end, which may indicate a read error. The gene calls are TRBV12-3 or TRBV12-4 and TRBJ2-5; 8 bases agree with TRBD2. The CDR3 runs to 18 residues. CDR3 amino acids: CTSSLASVGLVPIETQYF. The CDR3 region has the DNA TGTACCAGCAGTTTAGCAAGCGTGGGACTAGTTCCTATAGAGACCCAGTACTTC.

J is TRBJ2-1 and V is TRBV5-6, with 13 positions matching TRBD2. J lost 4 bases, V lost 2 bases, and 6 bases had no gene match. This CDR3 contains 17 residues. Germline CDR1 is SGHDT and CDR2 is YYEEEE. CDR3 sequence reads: CASSLPGLAGRYNEQFF. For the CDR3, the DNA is TGTGCCAGCAGCTTACCGGGACTAGCGGGAAGATACAATGAGCAGTTCTTC.

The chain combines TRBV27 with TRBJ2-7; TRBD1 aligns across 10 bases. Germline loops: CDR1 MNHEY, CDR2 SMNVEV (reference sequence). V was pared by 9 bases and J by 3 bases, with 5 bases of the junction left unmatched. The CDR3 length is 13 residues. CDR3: CASWDRGNYEQYF. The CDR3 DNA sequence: TGTGCCAGTTGGGACAGGGGAAACTACGAGCAGTACTTC.

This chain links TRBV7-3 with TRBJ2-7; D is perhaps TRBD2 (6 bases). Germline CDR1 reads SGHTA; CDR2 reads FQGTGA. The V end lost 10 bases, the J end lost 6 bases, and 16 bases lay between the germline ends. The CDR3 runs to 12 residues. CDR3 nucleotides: TGTGCCACCCATTCATGGGACTGCGAGCAGTACTTC. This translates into CATHSWDCEQYF.

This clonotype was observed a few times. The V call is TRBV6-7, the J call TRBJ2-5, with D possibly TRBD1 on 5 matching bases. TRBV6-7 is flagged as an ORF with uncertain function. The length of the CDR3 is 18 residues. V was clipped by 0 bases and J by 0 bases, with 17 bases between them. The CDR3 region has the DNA TGTGCCAGCAGTTACTCCCTTCCGTCGACAGATGACCAAGAGACCCAGTACTTC. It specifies CASSYSLPSTDDQETQYF.

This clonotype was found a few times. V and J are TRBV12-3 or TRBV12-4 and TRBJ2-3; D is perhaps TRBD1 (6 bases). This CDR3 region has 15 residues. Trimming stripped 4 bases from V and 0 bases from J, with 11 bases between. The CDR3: CASSSSTGSTDTQYF. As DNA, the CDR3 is TGTGCCAGCAGTTCTTCCACAGGGAGCACAGATACGCAGTATTTT.

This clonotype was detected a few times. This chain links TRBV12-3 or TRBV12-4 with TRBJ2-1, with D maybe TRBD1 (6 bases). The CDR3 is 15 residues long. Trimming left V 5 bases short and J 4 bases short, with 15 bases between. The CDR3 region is CASSNSGTPYNEQFF. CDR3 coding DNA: TGTGCCAGCAGTAATTCCGGGACACCATACAATGAGCAGTTCTTC.

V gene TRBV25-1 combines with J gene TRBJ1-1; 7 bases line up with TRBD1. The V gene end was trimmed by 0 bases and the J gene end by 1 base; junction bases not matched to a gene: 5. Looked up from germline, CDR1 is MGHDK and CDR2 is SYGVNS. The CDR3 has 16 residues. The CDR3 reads CASSEYRAGGNTEAFF. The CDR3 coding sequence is TGTGCCAGCAGTGAATACCGGGCAGGGGGGAACACTGAAGCTTTCTTT.

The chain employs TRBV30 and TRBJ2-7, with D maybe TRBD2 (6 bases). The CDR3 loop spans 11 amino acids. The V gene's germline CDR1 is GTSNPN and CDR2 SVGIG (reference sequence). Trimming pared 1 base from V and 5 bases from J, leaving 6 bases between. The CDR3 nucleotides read TGTGCCTGGAGTGGACTAGACGAGCAGTACTTC. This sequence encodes CAWSGLDEQYF.